What follows are 9 T cell receptor beta chains derived from one specimen sequenced in a study of response to subunit inactivated influenza vaccine. One entry per CDR3 protein, called by TCRdb with MiXCR from the RT-PCR reads. The sample lists under 950,000 distinct CDR3 sequences; 21% were seen once. Specimen: PBMCs from blood, collected approximately 5 days after vaccination. These receptors originate from a man in his fifties or sixties who received an inactivated influenza vaccine.

The chain links TRBV29-1 to TRBJ2-3; D is unclear. The germline V and J ends were trimmed by 4 bases and 4 bases, with 15 bases remaining between them. This CDR3 is 14 amino acids long. Germline V gene lookup returns CDR1 SQVTM and CDR2 ANQGSEA. The CDR3 sequence: CSVVFMSLADTQYF. CDR3 sequence (DNA): TGCAGCGTTGTCTTCATGTCTTTAGCAGATACGCAGTATTTT.

The chain joins TRBV18 to TRBJ2-7, with D possibly TRBD1 on 5 matching bases. V was trimmed by 3 bases and J by 6 bases, leaving 15 bases between them. The CDR3 consists of 14 residues. From germline, CDR1 is KGHSH and CDR2 LQKENI. The DNA of the CDR3 is TGTGCCAGCTCACCGGGCAGGGTCTATCCCGAGCAGTACTTC. This codes for CASSPGRVYPEQYF.

This clonotype was found a few times. J is TRBJ1-1 and V is TRBV6-1; no reliable D call. The CDR3 sequence is 14 residues long. Germline V CDR1 and CDR2: MNHNS, SASEGT. The V end was cut by 8 bases, the J end by 0 bases, with 13 bases between. The CDR3 DNA follows: TGTGCCAGCTCCTCAAAGAGAGTGAACACTGAAGCTTTCTTT. Translation: CASSSKRVNTEAFF.

The chain employs TRBV5-1 and TRBJ1-1, with D unresolved. Trimming left V 0 bases short and J 0 bases short, with 9 bases between. CDR1 and CDR2 from the germline V gene are SGHRS and YFSETQ. The CDR3 contains 15 residues. The CDR3 DNA is TGCGCCAGCAGCTTGGGCTGGAGGATGAACACTGAAGCTTTCTTT. Its translation is CASSLGWRMNTEAFF.

There are a few counts of this clonotype. V and J are TRBV20-1 and TRBJ2-7; D gene uncertain. Germline loops: CDR1 DFQATT, CDR2 SNEGSKA (reference sequence). Trimming left V 0 bases short and J 7 bases short, with 10 bases between. This CDR3 has 12 residues. CDR3 sequence: CSARDALREQYF. CDR3 coding DNA: TGCAGTGCTAGAGATGCCCTACGGGAGCAGTACTTC.

The V gene is TRBV6-1, the J gene TRBJ2-1; D is possibly TRBD1 or TRBD2 (6 bases each). Trimming took 6 bases from V and 7 from J, leaving 13 bases between them. Germline V CDR1 and CDR2: MNHNS, SASEGT. The CDR3 is 13 amino acids. The CDR3 nucleotides read TGTGCCAGCAGACCCGGGGGCGGTAATGAGCAGTTCTTC. Its protein is CASRPGGGNEQFF.

This clonotype was seen many times. The chain recombines TRBV12-3 or TRBV12-4 with TRBJ1-1; D gene ambiguous. The V end was cut by 1 base, the J end by 1 base, with 7 bases between. This CDR3 is 14 amino acids long. The CDR3 loop is CASSLGLSNTEAFF. The CDR3 DNA sequence: TGTGCCAGCAGTTTAGGGTTATCGAACACTGAAGCTTTCTTT.

This clonotype was counted a few times. This rearrangement joins TRBV12-3 or TRBV12-4 to TRBJ2-3; 7 nucleotides line up with TRBD2. This CDR3 contains 14 residues. V trimming: 3 bases; J trimming: 6 bases; junction bases outside the gene matches: 6. As DNA, the CDR3 is TGTGCCAGCAGTTTTGGGGGGGTAGTGGATACGCAGTATTTT. This encodes CASSFGGVVDTQYF.

The chain joins TRBV7-2 to TRBJ1-2; a possible D gene is TRBD1 (6 bases). V was cut by 5 bases and J by 2 bases, with 12 bases left in between. This CDR3 contains 14 residues. Germline-derived CDR1 and CDR2 are SGHTA and FQGNSA. The CDR3 nucleotides read TGTGCCAGCAGCCCGGGACATCAAAACTATGGCTACACCTTC. Translation: CASSPGHQNYGYTF. Filled out from reference TRBV7-2 and TRBJ1-2, the complete variable domain reads GAGVSQSPSNKVTEKGKDVELRCDPISGHTALYWYRQSLGQGLEFLIYFQGNSAPDKSGLPSDRFSAERTGGSVSTLTIQRTQQEDSAVYLCASSPGHQNYGYTFGSGTRLTVV.